This T cell receptor beta chain was identified during a study of PD-L1 blockade in urothelial cancer. At the level of the study: Patients commenced atezolizumab in the mid-2010s, and it was given at 1,200 mg intravenously every 3 weeks. About 90% of the 29 patients were men whose urothelial cancer was bladder-origin. The median T cell count in blood samples was 141,255.

The CDR3 contains 14 residues. J lost 8 bases, V lost 4 bases, and 7 bases had no gene match. CDR1 and CDR2 (germline): MNHEY, SVGAGI. Time point reported: pretreatment peripheral blood. Individual patients had between 1 and 8 samples, taken pretreatment and on-treatment. Method: immunoSEQ multiplex PCR; TCRdb's copy keeps in-frame clones and lacks some. Of under 95,000 clones in the sample, roughly 84% were seen once. Sequenced material: PBMCs, taken around atezolizumab (anti-PD-L1) treatment. The chain recombines TRBV6-5 with TRBJ1-3; TRBD1 agrees at 8 bases. This TCR came from a man in his 60s with urothelial cancer. The CDR3 sequence is CASSSRTGSDTIYF. The CDR3 coding sequence is TGTGCCAGCAGTTCTCGGACAGGGTCGGACACCATATATTTT.